This entry concerns a single T cell receptor beta chain. Its antigen remains unidentified. V was pared by 8 bases and J by 3 bases, with 11 bases of the junction left unmatched. CDR3 length: 15 amino acids. Germline loops: CDR1 LNHDA, CDR2 SQIVND (reference sequence). Vbeta (60) and Jbeta (13) primers were used in the PCR. The repertoire was sequenced with immunoSEQ multiplex PCR; TCRdb's copy has only in-frame clones and lacks some. The sample lists about 120,000 clones; around 88% were seen once. These data come from a study of cytomegalovirus exposure and HLA in healthy donors. Study results and caveats: A later analysis found TCR association rates differed by HLA locus, highest for DRB1 and lowest for HLA-C.

The receptor comes from a man aged 40-49 years in good health and CMV-seronegative. This sequence joins TRBV19 and TRBJ2-5; 8 nucleotides match TRBD2. The sequencing input was PBMCs. The CDR3 region has the DNA TGTGCCAGTGGGCCGCGGGGGGCTATAAAAGAGACCCAGTACTTC. This gives the protein CASGPRGAIKETQYF.